The 26 T cell receptor beta chains presented below share a single source sample, sequenced in a study of T-cell reconstitution after alpha-beta-depleted transplantation in children. As it was prepared, the TCRbeta library received unique molecular identifiers. TCRdb reanalysed the PCR reads using MiXCR and keeps one entry per CDR3 protein. This table has hundreds of thousands of distinct CDR3 sequences, more than 10% appearing once. This specimen was PBMCs from the stem cell graft donor, taken from the stem cell graft. The origin of the receptors is a human donor who donated a stem cell graft to a child with acute lymphoblastic leukemia.

This clonotype was recorded at least ten times. This chain connects TRBV7-9 to TRBJ1-1; the D is unclear. The CDR3 runs 12 residues. V lost 5 bases and J lost 6, with 10 bases in between. Germline lookup yields CDR1 SEHNR and CDR2 FQNEAQ (reference sequence). CDR3 nucleotide sequence: TGTGCCAGCAGCCTAGGATCAGCTGAAGCTTTCTTT. Amino acids: CASSLGSAEAFF.

This clonotype was recorded at least ten times. This chain connects TRBV20-1 to TRBJ2-1; 9 bases are shared with TRBD1. Germline CDR1 DFQATT, CDR2 SNEGSKA (reference sequence). V shed 6 bases, J shed 8 bases, and the junction held 8 bases outside the gene matches. The CDR3 sequence is 13 residues long. As DNA, the CDR3 is TGCAGTGCCCCCCGGGACAGGGTCCATGAGCAGTTCTTC. Translating gives CSAPRDRVHEQFF.

Notes on this clonotype: A read error may be the cause here, since a much bigger clone is one base away. This sequence joins TRBV7-2 and TRBJ2-1, with 13 nucleotides matching TRBD2. This CDR3 comprises 15 residues. Germline CDR1 reads SGHTA; CDR2 reads FQGNSA. CDR3 protein: CASSPRLAGGNKQFF. For the CDR3, the DNA is TGTGCCAGCAGCCCTAGACTAGCGGGGGGCAATAAGCAGTTCTTC.

The table lists this clonotype with many counts. The chain carries TRBV6-2 or TRBV6-3 and TRBJ1-1; D not resolved. V was shortened by 6 bases and J by 3 bases, with 2 bases between the two germline ends. The CDR3 is made up of 10 amino acids. The V gene's germline CDR1 is MNHEY and CDR2 SVGEGT. Written as DNA, the CDR3 is TGTGCCAGCAGGCACACTGAAGCTTTCTTT. This sequence encodes CASRHTEAFF.

In this sample, this clonotype turned up many times. The rearrangement uses TRBV5-1 and TRBJ2-3; the match to TRBD2 covers 10 bases. Germline-derived CDR1 and CDR2 are SGHRS and YFSETQ. Germline trimming cut 2 bases from V and 2 bases from J; bases unmatched to any gene: 2. The length of the CDR3 is 15 residues. The CDR3 reads CASSLGLADTDTQYF. The CDR3, as DNA: TGCGCCAGCAGCTTAGGACTAGCGGACACAGATACGCAGTATTTT. The full variable domain, in which reference TRBV5-1 and TRBJ2-3 provide the parts outside the CDR3, is KAGVTQTPRYLIKTRGQQVTLSCSPISGHRSVSWYQQTPGQGLQFLFEYFSETQRNKGNFPGRFSGRQFSNSRSEMNVSTLELGDSALYLCASSLGLADTDTQYFGPGTRLTVL.

This clonotype was recorded only once. A much larger clone sits a single nucleotide away, making a read error possible. The V and J genes are TRBV5-6 and TRBJ2-5, with 10 nucleotides matching TRBD1. The germline gives CDR1 SGHDT, CDR2 YYEEEE. The V and J ends lost 4 bases and 5 bases, in that order; junction bases with no gene match: 5. The length of the CDR3 is 14 residues. The chain's CDR3 is CASSHVTGGETQYF. For the CDR3, the DNA is TGTGCCAGCAGCCACGTGACAGGGGGCGAGACCCAGTACTTC.

This clonotype was detected ten times or more. The chain carries TRBV18 and TRBJ2-2; D remains unclear. The CDR3 is made up of 14 amino acids. Between the trimmed V and J ends, which lost 0 bases and 3 bases, there was a span of 5 bases. CDR1 and CDR2 from the germline V gene are KGHSH and LQKENI. The CDR3, as DNA: TGTGCCAGCTCACCACCGGTCGACACCGGGGAGCTGTTTTTT. It is translated as CASSPPVDTGELFF.

This clonotype was recorded at least ten times. The chain couples TRBV5-6 to TRBJ1-2, with D tentatively TRBD1 (5 bases). Trimming stripped 1 base from V and 8 bases from J, with 12 bases between. The CDR3 totals 13 residues. Germline assignment: CDR1 SGHDT and CDR2 YYEEEE. The CDR3 DNA sequence: TGTGCCAGCAGCTTGCAGGGTATGGAAGGCTACACCTTC. It translates to CASSLQGMEGYTF.

This clonotype was picked up many times. The J gene is TRBJ1-1, the V gene TRBV4-1; 8 nucleotides line up with TRBD1. This CDR3 has 16 amino acids. From germline, CDR1 is MGHRA and CDR2 YSYEKL. Trimming cost V 0 bases and J 8 bases; bases outside gene matches: 11. Here the CDR3 reads CASSQDLTLGQGEAFF. CDR3 bases: TGCGCCAGCAGCCAAGATCTCACTTTAGGACAGGGAGAAGCTTTCTTT.

This clonotype is medium-sized. The chain combines TRBV19 with TRBJ2-4; D is perhaps TRBD2 (6 bases). The CDR3 consists of 17 residues. Germline CDR1 reads LNHDA; CDR2 reads SQIVND (reference sequence). With 5 bases removed from V and 0 bases from J, the gap between germline ends came to 17 bases. The DNA of the CDR3 is TGTGCCAGTAGTGACGACGGGAGCCCTATAGCCAAAAACATTCAGTACTTC. It is translated as CASSDDGSPIAKNIQYF.

About this clonotype itself: This may be a read error: a much more frequent sequence differs by one nucleotide. This chain connects TRBV6-5 to TRBJ2-7; possibly TRBD2 for D (6 bases). Germline lookup yields CDR1 MNHEY and CDR2 SVGAGI. The CDR3 length is 14 residues. V lost 4 bases to trimming and J lost 6 bases, with 16 bases between them. This CDR3 reads CASSSGDLPREQYF. In nucleotides, the CDR3 is TGTGCCAGCAGTTCGGGGGACCTCCCCCGCGAGCAGTACTTC.

The chain carries TRBV5-1 and TRBJ1-2; D is ambiguous. Between the trimmed V and J ends, which lost 0 bases and 4 bases, there was a span of 13 bases. The CDR3 is 15 residues long. CDR1 and CDR2 from the germline V gene are SGHRS and YFSETQ. In nucleotides, the CDR3 is TGCGCCAGCAGCTTGGATCCGGATTCCACCTATGGCTACACCTTC. Protein: CASSLDPDSTYGYTF.

This clonotype showed up many times. The chain has TRBV9 and TRBJ2-7; D ambiguous. V was trimmed by 4 bases and J by 7 bases, leaving 12 bases between them. The CDR3 is 12 amino acids. The germline V gene encodes CDR1 SGDLS and CDR2 YYNGEE. CDR3 protein: CASSMLLGEQYF. CDR3 DNA sequence: TGTGCCAGCAGCATGCTACTTGGGGAGCAGTACTTC.

This clonotype was found a few times. V is TRBV4-3 and J is TRBJ2-1; 9 bases fit TRBD1. The germline V gene has CDR1 LGHNA and CDR2 YSLEER. This CDR3 region has 17 residues. With V trimmed by 0 bases and J by 3 bases, 6 bases remained unmatched. The CDR3 nucleotides are TGCGCCAGCAGCCAAGAGGTGCCGGGACAGGGCTACAATGAGCAGTTCTTC. This gives the protein CASSQEVPGQGYNEQFF.

This clonotype was counted many times. V usage is TRBV20-1 and J usage is TRBJ2-7, with a weak D call TRBD2 (6 bases). The V gene's germline CDR1 is DFQATT and CDR2 SNEGSKA (reference sequence). The CDR3 totals 14 residues. V was cut by 0 bases and J by 2 bases, with 11 bases left in between. CDR3 nucleotide sequence: TGCAGTGCTAGAGATGGGGCGGGACCCTACGAGCAGTACTTC. Its translation: CSARDGAGPYEQYF.

This chain connects TRBV7-9 to TRBJ2-3, with D unresolved. The germline V gene has CDR1 SEHNR and CDR2 FQNEAQ (reference sequence). The CDR3 is 11 residues long. With 8 bases removed from V and 5 bases from J, the gap between germline ends came to 8 bases. The CDR3 sequence is CASANGDTQYF. DNA of the CDR3: TGTGCCAGCGCAAACGGAGATACGCAGTATTTT.

This clonotype showed up just a few times. The CDR3 loop reads CSAIRQAYPRGTGELFF. Written as DNA, the CDR3 is TGCAGTGCTATACGACAGGCCTATCCTAGAGGGACCGGGGAGCTGTTTTTT. J is TRBJ2-2 and V is TRBV20-1; TRBD1 is a possible D gene (6 bases). CDR1 and CDR2 (germline): DFQATT, SNEGSKA (reference sequence). V lost 4 bases, J lost 5 bases, and 23 bases lay in between. This CDR3 spans 17 amino acids.

The chain links TRBV11-2 to TRBJ2-6, with 10 bases fitting TRBD1. The length of the CDR3 is 20 residues. The V segment lost 3 bases and the J segment 4 bases; nucleotides outside the gene matches: 15. Per the germline V gene, CDR1 is SGHAT and CDR2 is FQNNGV. CDR3 amino acids: CASSFSPAGTGDRGANVLTF. For the CDR3, the DNA is TGTGCCAGCAGCTTCTCTCCTGCCGGGACAGGGGATCGAGGGGCCAACGTCCTGACTTTC. Full variable domain (outside the CDR3, taken from reference TRBV11-2 and TRBJ2-6): EAGVAQSPRYKIIEKRQSVAFWCNPISGHATLYWYQQILGQGPKLLIQFQNNGVVDDSQLPKDRFSAERLKGVDSTLKIQPAKLEDSAVYLCASSFSPAGTGDRGANVLTFGAGSRLTVL.

This clonotype was detected many times. The chain recombines TRBV7-9 with TRBJ1-3; D remains unclear. The V end lost 5 bases, the J end lost 0 bases, and 8 bases lay between the germline ends. Germline V gene lookup returns CDR1 SEHNR and CDR2 FQNEAQ (reference sequence). The CDR3 has 14 amino acids. CDR3 bases: TGTGCCAGCAGCCTCACGATCTCTGGAAACACCATATATTTT. It translates to CASSLTISGNTIYF.

This clonotype was observed at least ten times. The chain has TRBV5-1 and TRBJ2-3; TRBD2 matches 7 bases. Germline lookup yields CDR1 SGHRS and CDR2 YFSETQ. V dropped 4 bases and J dropped 0; count of bases not matched to a gene: 5. The length of the CDR3 is 15 residues. CDR3 residues: CASSPLAASTDTQYF. In nucleotides, the CDR3 is TGCGCCAGCAGCCCTCTAGCGGCGAGCACAGATACGCAGTATTTT.

At least ten counts were recorded for this clonotype. This chain joins TRBV9 and TRBJ2-2, with D possibly matching TRBD2 (6 bases). Germline V gene sequence: CDR1 SGDLS, CDR2 YYNGEE. V lost 3 bases, J lost 1 base, and 13 bases lay in between. The CDR3 runs to 16 residues. The CDR3 sequence: CASSGQGGMNTGELFF. The CDR3 DNA follows: TGTGCCAGCAGCGGGCAGGGCGGGATGAACACCGGGGAGCTGTTTTTT.

This chain uses TRBV5-1 with TRBJ2-5; D might be TRBD2 (6 bases). From germline, CDR1 is SGHRS and CDR2 YFSETQ. The V end was cut by 1 base, the J end by 2 bases, with 15 bases between. The CDR3 totals 16 residues. This CDR3 is CASSLRLGTDQETQYF. The DNA of the CDR3 is TGCGCCAGCAGCTTGCGCCTTGGGACTGATCAAGAGACCCAGTACTTC.

This clonotype was counted ten times or more. The chain uses TRBV20-1 and TRBJ1-1; D gene unclear. Germline V gene data show CDR1 as DFQATT and CDR2 as SNEGSKA (reference sequence). Trimming shortened V by 3 bases and J by 3 bases, and 14 bases separated the two germline ends. The CDR3 extends over 14 amino acids. The CDR3, as DNA: TGCAGTGCTAGGCGGTCAGGTAGAGACACTGAAGCTTTCTTT. Residues: CSARRSGRDTEAFF.

This clonotype was detected a few times. The rearrangement links TRBV3-1 to TRBJ1-6; 9 nucleotides line up with TRBD1. The length of the CDR3 is 17 residues. CDR1 is LGHDT, CDR2 YNNKEL, per germline (reference sequence). Unmatched junction bases numbered 10, after V lost 0 bases and J lost 10 bases. The CDR3 region is CASSQDVLRDRDSPLHF. The CDR3, as DNA: TGTGCCAGCAGCCAAGATGTTCTTCGGGACAGGGACTCACCCCTCCACTTT.

This clonotype was detected a few times. This chain links TRBV6-5 with TRBJ2-5; D tentatively reads TRBD1 or TRBD2 (5 bases each). Germline V gene sequence: CDR1 MNHEY, CDR2 SVGAGI. The CDR3 is 11 residues long. V shed 6 bases and J shed 7 bases, with 9 bases lying between them. In nucleotides, the CDR3 is TGTGCCAGCAGACGGGGCGGGACCCAGTACTTC. Its translation: CASRRGGTQYF.

In regard to this clonotype: A read error may be the cause here, since a much bigger clone is one base away. V and J are TRBV9 and TRBJ1-5; D might be TRBD1 (6 bases). Germline V gene lookup returns CDR1 SGDLS and CDR2 YYNGEE. CDR3 length equals 14 residues. The CDR3 protein is CANSLRGRNQPQHF. The CDR3 DNA reads as TGTGCCAACAGCCTCAGGGGTAGGAATCAGCCCCAGCATTTT.